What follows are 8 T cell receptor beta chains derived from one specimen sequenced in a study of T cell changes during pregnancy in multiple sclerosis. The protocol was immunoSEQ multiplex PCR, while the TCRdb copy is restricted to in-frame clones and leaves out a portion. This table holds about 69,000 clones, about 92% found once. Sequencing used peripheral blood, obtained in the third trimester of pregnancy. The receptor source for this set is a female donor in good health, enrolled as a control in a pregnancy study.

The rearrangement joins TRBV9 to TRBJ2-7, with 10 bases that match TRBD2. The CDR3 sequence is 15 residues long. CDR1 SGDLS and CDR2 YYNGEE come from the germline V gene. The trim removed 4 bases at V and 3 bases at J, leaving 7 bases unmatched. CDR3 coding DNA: TGTGCCAGCAGCTCCCAACTAGCGGGGCTCTACGAGCAGTACTTC. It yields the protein CASSSQLAGLYEQYF.

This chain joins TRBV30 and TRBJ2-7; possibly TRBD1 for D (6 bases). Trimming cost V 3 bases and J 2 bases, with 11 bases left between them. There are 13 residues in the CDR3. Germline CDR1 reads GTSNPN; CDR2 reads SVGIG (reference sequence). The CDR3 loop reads CAWSAGQTYEQYF. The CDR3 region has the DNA TGTGCCTGGAGCGCAGGACAGACCTACGAGCAGTACTTC.

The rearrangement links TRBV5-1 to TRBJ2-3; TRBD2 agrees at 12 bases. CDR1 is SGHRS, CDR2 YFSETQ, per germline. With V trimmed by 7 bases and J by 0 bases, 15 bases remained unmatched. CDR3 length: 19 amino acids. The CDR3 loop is CASGSGPGTSGSSTDTQYF. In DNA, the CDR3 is TGCGCCAGCGGAAGCGGACCCGGGACTAGCGGGTCTAGCACAGATACGCAGTATTTT.

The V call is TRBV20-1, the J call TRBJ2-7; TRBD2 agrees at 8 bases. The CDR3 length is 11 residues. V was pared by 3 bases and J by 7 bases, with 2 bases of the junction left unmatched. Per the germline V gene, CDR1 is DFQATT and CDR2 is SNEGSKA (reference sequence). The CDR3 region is CSASGGAEQYF. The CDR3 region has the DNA TGCAGTGCTAGCGGGGGGGCTGAGCAGTACTTC.

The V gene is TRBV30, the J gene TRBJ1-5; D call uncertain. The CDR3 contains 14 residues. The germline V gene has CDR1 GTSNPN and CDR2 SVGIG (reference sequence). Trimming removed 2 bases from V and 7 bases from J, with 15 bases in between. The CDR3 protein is CAWSPASRLQPQHF. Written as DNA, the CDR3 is TGTGCCTGGAGTCCCGCCTCGCGGTTACAGCCCCAGCATTTT.

The DNA of the CDR3 is TGTGCCAGCAGCGGTACTAGCGGGGGTGACTCCTACAATGAGCAGTTCTTC. Protein: CASSGTSGGDSYNEQFF. The chain couples TRBV7-3 to TRBJ2-1, with 11 bases aligning to TRBD2. The germline V gene encodes CDR1 SGHTA and CDR2 FQGTGA. Germline trimming cut 5 bases from V and 0 bases from J; bases unmatched to any gene: 6. This CDR3 comprises 17 residues.

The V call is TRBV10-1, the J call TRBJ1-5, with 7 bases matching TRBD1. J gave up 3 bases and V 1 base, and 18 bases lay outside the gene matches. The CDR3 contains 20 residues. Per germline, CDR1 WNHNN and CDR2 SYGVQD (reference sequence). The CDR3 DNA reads TGCGCCAGCAGTGAGTGTAACGTATCATTGACAGGGTGGCACAATCAGCCCCAGCATTTT. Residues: CASSECNVSLTGWHNQPQHF.

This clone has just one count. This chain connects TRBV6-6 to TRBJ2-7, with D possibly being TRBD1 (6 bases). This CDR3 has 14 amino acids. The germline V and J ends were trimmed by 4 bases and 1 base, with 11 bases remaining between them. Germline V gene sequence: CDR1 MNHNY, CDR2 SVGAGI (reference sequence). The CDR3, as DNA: TGTGCCAGCAGTTTTCTACAGGGTTCCTACGAGCAGTACTTC. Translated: CASSFLQGSYEQYF.